Below, one T cell receptor (beta chain) is given with its context. A read error may be the cause here, since a much bigger clone is one base away. This entry belongs to a study of blood T cells in healthy people across ages. Trimming removed 6 bases at V and 2 bases at J, with 7 bases between. The length of the CDR3 is 12 residues. A minimum of 6 million PBMCs was isolated per sample. There were at least 6 micrograms of total RNA extracted from every sample. It was with a sample-barcoded 5' primer and a J-beta primer mix that a second PCR of roughly 7 to 11 cycles was run. TCRdb analysed the 5' RACE reads with MiXCR anew, one entry per CDR3 protein. This sample has about 1.1 million distinct CDR3 sequences, with approximately 38% found just once.

The sequencing sample was made of blood. This receptor was obtained from a man between 18 and 35 years old in good health. The rearrangement uses TRBV12-3 or TRBV12-4 and TRBJ1-2; D unclear. The CDR3: CASRSQNYGYTF. The CDR3, as DNA: TGTGCCAGCAGGTCTCAGAACTATGGCTACACCTTC.